The clone carrying this T cell receptor (beta chain) was counted between two and nine times. These data come from a study of tumor-infiltrating lymphocytes in oesophageal squamous cell carcinoma. Germline CDR1 reads SGHVS; CDR2 reads FQNEAQ. This CDR3 region has 16 residues. One entry per CDR3 protein results from TCRdb running MiXCR on the PCR reads. The sample lists approximately 8,700 distinct CDR3 sequences; 66% were seen once. The sequencing input was esophageal tumor tissue. The clonotype was recovered from a female donor with esophageal squamous cell carcinoma. The chain joins TRBV7-8 to TRBJ2-5; 10 bases align to TRBD2. Judging by the DNA end, TRBJ2-7 fits better; the J call may be wrong. The CDR3 protein is CASSSALGSGGNEQYF. CDR3 in DNA: TGTGCCAGCAGCTCTGCCCTGGGTAGCGGGGGGAACGAGCAGTACTTC.